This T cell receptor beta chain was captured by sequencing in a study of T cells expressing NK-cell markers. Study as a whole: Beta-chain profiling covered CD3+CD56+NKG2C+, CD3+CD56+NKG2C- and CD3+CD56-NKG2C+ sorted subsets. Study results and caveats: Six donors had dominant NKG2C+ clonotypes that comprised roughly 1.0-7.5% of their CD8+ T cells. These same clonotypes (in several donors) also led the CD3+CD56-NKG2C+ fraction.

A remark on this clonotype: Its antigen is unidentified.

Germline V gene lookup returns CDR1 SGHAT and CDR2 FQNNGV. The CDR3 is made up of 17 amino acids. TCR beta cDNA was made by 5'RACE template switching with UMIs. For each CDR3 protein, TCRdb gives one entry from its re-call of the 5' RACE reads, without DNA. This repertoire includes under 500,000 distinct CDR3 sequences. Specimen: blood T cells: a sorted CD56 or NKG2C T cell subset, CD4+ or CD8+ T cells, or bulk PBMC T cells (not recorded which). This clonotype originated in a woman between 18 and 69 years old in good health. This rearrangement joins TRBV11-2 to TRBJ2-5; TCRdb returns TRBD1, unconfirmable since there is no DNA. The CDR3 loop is CASSFGGSILLGETQYF.